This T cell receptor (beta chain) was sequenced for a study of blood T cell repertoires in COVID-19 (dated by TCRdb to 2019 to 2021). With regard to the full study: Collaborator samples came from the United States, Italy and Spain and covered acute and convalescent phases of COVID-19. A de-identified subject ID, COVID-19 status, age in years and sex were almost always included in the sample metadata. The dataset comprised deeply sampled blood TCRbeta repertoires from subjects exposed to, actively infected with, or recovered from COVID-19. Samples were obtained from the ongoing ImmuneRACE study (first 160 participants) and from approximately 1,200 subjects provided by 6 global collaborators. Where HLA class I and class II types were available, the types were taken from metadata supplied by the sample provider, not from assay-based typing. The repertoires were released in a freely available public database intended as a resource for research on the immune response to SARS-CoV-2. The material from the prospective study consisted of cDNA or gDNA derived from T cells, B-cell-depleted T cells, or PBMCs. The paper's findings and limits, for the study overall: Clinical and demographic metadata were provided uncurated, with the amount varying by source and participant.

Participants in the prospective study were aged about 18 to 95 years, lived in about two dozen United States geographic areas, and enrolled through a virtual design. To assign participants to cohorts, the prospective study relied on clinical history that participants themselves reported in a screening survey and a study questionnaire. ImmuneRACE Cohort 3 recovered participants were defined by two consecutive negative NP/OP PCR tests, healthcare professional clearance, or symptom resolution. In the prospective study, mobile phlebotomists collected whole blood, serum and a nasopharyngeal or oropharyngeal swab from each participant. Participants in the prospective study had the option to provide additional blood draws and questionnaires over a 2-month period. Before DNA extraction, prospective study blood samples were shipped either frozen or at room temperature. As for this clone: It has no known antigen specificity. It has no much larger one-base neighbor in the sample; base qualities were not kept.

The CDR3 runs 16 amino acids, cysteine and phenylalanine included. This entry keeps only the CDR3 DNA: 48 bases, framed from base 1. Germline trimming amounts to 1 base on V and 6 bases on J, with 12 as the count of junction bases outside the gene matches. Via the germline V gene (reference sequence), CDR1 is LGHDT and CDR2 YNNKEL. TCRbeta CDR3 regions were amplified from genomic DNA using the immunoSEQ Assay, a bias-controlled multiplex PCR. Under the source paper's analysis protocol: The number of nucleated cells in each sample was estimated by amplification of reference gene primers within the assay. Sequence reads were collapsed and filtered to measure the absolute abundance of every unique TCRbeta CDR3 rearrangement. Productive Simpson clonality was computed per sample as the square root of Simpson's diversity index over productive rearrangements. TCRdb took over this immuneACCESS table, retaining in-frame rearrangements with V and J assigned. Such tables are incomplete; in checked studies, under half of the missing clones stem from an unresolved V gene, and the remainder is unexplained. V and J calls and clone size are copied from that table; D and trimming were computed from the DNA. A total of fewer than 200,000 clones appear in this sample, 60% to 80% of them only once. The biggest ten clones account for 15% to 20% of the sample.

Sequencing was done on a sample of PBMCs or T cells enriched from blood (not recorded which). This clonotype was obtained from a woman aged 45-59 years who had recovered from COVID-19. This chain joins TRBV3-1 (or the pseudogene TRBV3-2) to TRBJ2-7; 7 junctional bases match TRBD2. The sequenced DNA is TGTGCCAGCAGCCAAGTGCCGACTAGCCTTAGAGGCGAGCAGTACTTC. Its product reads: CASSQVPTSLRGEQYF.